The 8 T cell receptor beta chains in this list originate from one sample, sequenced in a study of cytomegalovirus exposure and HLA in healthy donors. Primers included in the PCR were 60 Vbeta and 13 Jbeta primers. Clones were sequenced by immunoSEQ multiplex PCR, and TCRdb holds only the in-frame ones, with some missing. There are approximately 110,000 clones in the sample; less than 90% occur only once, and about 0.25% lies in the top ten. Input material: PBMCs. The receptors originated from a man aged 45-65 years in good health and CMV-seronegative.

J is TRBJ2-1 and V is TRBV9; D is possibly TRBD1 (6 bases). Between the trimmed V and J ends, which lost 3 bases and 1 base, there was a span of 17 bases. Germline CDR1 reads SGDLS; CDR2 reads YYNGEE. The CDR3 extends over 17 amino acids. CDR3 nucleotide sequence: TGTGCCAGCAGCGGTATAGGCACAGGGCCTTCCTACAATGAGCAGTTCTTC. Translating gives CASSGIGTGPSYNEQFF.

The rearrangement uses TRBV27 and TRBJ1-1; D call uncertain. V lost 3 bases and J lost 4, with 9 bases in between. The CDR3 consists of 13 residues. CDR1 and CDR2 (germline): MNHEY, SMNVEV (reference sequence). CDR3 DNA sequence: TGTGCCAGCAGTTTTACAGCTACCACTGAAGCTTTCTTT. Amino acid sequence: CASSFTATTEAFF.

V is TRBV15 and J is TRBJ1-4; possibly TRBD1 for D (6 bases). Trimming cost V 9 bases and J 3 bases, with 14 bases left between them. The CDR3 totals 14 residues. Per germline, CDR1 LNHNV and CDR2 YYDKDF (reference sequence). CDR3 sequence (DNA): TGTGCCACTACACAGGGTAGATCTAATGAAAAACTGTTTTTT. This sequence encodes CATTQGRSNEKLFF.

This chain connects TRBV7-9 to TRBJ2-1, with a tentative D call TRBD2 (7 bases). Germline CDR1 is SEHNR and CDR2 is FQNEAQ (reference sequence). This CDR3 comprises 15 residues. Trimming left V 5 bases short and J 4 bases short, with 15 bases between. The CDR3 region has the DNA TGTGCCAGCAGCCCCCCGGGGGGCCTTTACAATGAGCAGTTCTTC. It specifies CASSPPGGLYNEQFF.

This clone was seen more than once but under ten times. The genes are TRBV7-7 and TRBJ1-1; TRBD1 is a possible D gene (6 bases). CDR1 is SSHAT, CDR2 FNYEAQ, per germline (reference sequence). The CDR3 consists of 13 residues. V shed 3 bases and J shed 3 bases, with 8 bases lying between them. The CDR3 DNA reads TGTGCCAGCAGCTTCAACAGGGACACTGAAGCTTTCTTT. It specifies CASSFNRDTEAFF.

DNA for the CDR3: TGTGCCAGCAGTTTATTGAGGGAAACGAAGCCCCAGCATTTT. This codes for CASSLLRETKPQHF. The chain recombines TRBV28 with TRBJ1-5; the D is unclear. Trimming stripped 1 base from V and 8 bases from J, with 12 bases between. Looked up from germline, CDR1 is MDHEN and CDR2 is SYDVKM. The CDR3 contains 14 residues.

V and J are TRBV7-8 and TRBJ1-5, with 7 nucleotides matching TRBD1. Trimming removed 0 bases from V and 0 bases from J; junction bases left unmatched: 5. The CDR3 has 17 amino acids. The germline V gene encodes CDR1 SGHVS and CDR2 FQNEAQ. The CDR3 region has the DNA TGTGCCAGCAGCTTAGCTCAGGGGGGCCTTAGCAATCAGCCCCAGCATTTT. As protein: CASSLAQGGLSNQPQHF.

V usage is TRBV5-1 and J usage is TRBJ2-1; D is ambiguous. This CDR3 comprises 17 residues. The germline V and J ends were trimmed by 0 bases and 1 base, with 14 bases remaining between them. Germline values: CDR1 SGHRS, CDR2 YFSETQ. The CDR3 DNA follows: TGCGCCAGCAGCTTGGCCGTAGGTGCCGGGTCCTACAATGAGCAGTTCTTC. This sequence encodes CASSLAVGAGSYNEQFF.